A single T cell receptor (beta chain) is shown here with its context. Produced via immunoSEQ multiplex PCR; TCRdb's table is partial and in-frame only. Of some 4,000 clones in the sample, 25% to 35% were seen once. This specimen belongs to a study of graft-versus-host responses after intestinal transplantation. About the research overall: Anti-thymocyte globulin was used for induction in all recipients, who then took tacrolimus and steroids for two to four years.

After mixed lymphocyte reaction, dividing CD4+ and CD8+ responder T cells were sorted. The germline V gene encodes CDR1 SGHRS and CDR2 YFSETQ. The CDR3 loop spans 13 amino acids. V trimming: 9 bases; J trimming: 4 bases; junction bases outside the gene matches: 6. The sequence was obtained from a human patient who was an organ donor for intestinal transplantation. This chain connects TRBV5-1 to TRBJ1-2; 10 bases are shared with TRBD1. Sequences were derived from alloreactive CD4+ T cells from a mixed lymphocyte reaction culture, sampled before transplantation. Subset of the sample: CFSE-low proliferating T cells sorted from roughly 6-day pre-transplant mixed lymphocyte reaction (GvH or HvG direction). The CDR3 bases are TGCGCCACAAGACAGGGGGCGGGCTATGGCTACACCTTC. It encodes CATRQGAGYGYTF.